This T cell receptor (beta chain) originates from a study of T cell responses to AZD1222 COVID-19 vaccine (dated by TCRdb to 2020 to 2022). Describing the broader study: AZD1222 recipients given second doses at about 4 weeks or at about 12 weeks were pooled, since spike-specific TCR depth and breadth were not found to differ between the two schedules. TCR sequencing was performed for over 230 trial participants, of whom about 200 were given two doses of AZD1222 and some 26 were given two doses of MenACWY control vaccine. Enrollment into the trials was organized by age into subgroups of 18-55, 56-69 and 70-plus years, and those subgroups contained about 150, 27 and 61 TCR-sequenced participants, respectively. The paper's findings and limits, for the study overall: In the small 56-69-year group, the increase in depth fell short of significance, most likely because of low power. Participants were mostly white British and included more females than males, and it was suggested by the authors that clonal diversity may have been underestimated. Reportedly, almost half of the unique spike-specific TCRs recognized epitopes lying outside the regions that are mutated in the B.1.351 and B.1.1.7 variants. Conclusions about previously exposed vaccinees were limited because only six AZD1222 recipients were SARS-CoV-2 seropositive at baseline. Because no samples from the day 14 peak response were available, repertoires could be characterized only after the peak T cell response. After two AZD1222 doses, spike-specific TCR breadth and depth were significantly higher than at day 0 and than in MenACWY recipients. The vaccine-associated CD4 TCRs covered the entire spike protein, and the dominant responses fell in regions 160-218 and 743-854.

The CDR3 regions of human TCRbeta chains were subjected to immunosequencing. In the source study's methods: TCRs in the repertoires were compared against a reference library of SARS-CoV-2-specific TCRs that had been generated with the MIRA antigen-specificity platform. Breadth was defined as the fraction of unique TCRs that were SARS-CoV-2-associated. Depth was defined as the fraction of total T cells that were SARS-CoV-2-associated. Using the MIRA data, every spike-specific TCR was mapped to the spike region that the TCR reacted to and assigned to either a CD4 or a CD8 class. Log10-transformed breadth and depth values were compared by one-way ANOVA with Sidak's multiple comparisons tests. Held by TCRdb, this immuneACCESS table contains in-frame sequences only and omits some clones. Under half of the omission traces to an unresolved V gene where checked; the cause of the rest is unknown. V, J and clone size derive from that table, while D and trimming were established from the DNA sequence. The sample table lists under 200,000 clones, 90% of them with a count of one. About 1.6% of the sample belongs to the ten largest clones.

The CDR3, cysteine through phenylalanine, is 16 amino acids long. Just the 48-base CDR3 DNA is kept, in frame starting at base 1. Trimming takes 2 bases from V and 0 bases from J, and the germline ends sit 13 bases apart. The germline V gene (reference sequence) yields MNHEY for CDR1 and SMNVEV for CDR2. The time point label, as the study defines it: baseline before first vaccination. Vaccinee samples came from UK trials COV001 and COV002, including a single-blind randomized controlled phase 2/3 trial of AZD1222 (ChAdOx1 nCoV-19) in healthy adults. For TCRbeta chain sequencing, PBMC samples from trial participants were taken at day 0 and at day 28 after the second dose. Worth noting for this clone: This clone's antigen is unknown. Base qualities are not provided; no much larger clone lies one nucleotide away.

This specimen consisted of peripheral blood, obtained on day 0 of AZD1222 vaccination. The source is an adult in good health. This receptor chain uses TRBV27 and TRBJ1-1, with the D gene not clear enough to name. In nucleotides, the sequence is TGTGCCAGCAGTTTAGGTGCAGCGAGAATGAACACTGAAGCTTTCTTT. This gives the protein CASSLGAARMNTEAFF.